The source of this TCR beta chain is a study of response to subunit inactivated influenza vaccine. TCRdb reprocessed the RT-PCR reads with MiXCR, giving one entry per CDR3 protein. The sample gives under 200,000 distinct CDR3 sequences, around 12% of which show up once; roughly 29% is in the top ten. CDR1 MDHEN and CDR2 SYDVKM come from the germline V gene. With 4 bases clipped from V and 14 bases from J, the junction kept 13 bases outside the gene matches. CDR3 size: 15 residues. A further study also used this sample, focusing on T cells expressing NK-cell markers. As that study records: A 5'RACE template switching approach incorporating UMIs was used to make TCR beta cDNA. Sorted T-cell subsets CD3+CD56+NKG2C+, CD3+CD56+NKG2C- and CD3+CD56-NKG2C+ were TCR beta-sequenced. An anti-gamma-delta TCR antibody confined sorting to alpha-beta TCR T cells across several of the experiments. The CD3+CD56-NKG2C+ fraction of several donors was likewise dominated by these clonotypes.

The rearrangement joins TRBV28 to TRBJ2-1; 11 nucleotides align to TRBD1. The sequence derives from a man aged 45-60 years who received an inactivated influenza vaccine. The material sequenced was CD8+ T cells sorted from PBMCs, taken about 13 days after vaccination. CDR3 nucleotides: TGTGCCAGCAGTTCCGGGACAGGGGGTCTAGCAAGCAAGTTCTTC. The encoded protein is CASSSGTGGLASKFF.